The rows below give T cell receptor beta chains drawn from one sample of a study of T cells in Graves' hyperthyroidism and ophthalmopathy. MiXCR, run by TCRdb on the multiplex PCR reads, gives a single entry per CDR3 protein. The sample shows a few hundred thousand distinct CDR3 sequences, approximately 15% of them seen only once. The sequencing input was blood. The receptors here all came from a woman aged 25 to 39 with Graves' hyperthyroidism. Both conserved end residues are part of each CDR3. D genes are given only for firm matches. The size field is filled for only some rows; it gives once, few, many or a size class.

j_call: TRBJ2-3; v_call: TRBV20-1; clone_size: many; d_call: TRBD2; cdr3_aa: CSARGLVAGNTDTQYF; cdr3_nt: TGCAGTGCTAGAGGGTTGGTAGCGGGAAACACAGATACGCAGTATTTT
j_call: TRBJ1-5; v_call: TRBV10-3; clone_size: -; d_call: -; cdr3_aa: CAIRERSGVTSQPQHF; cdr3_nt: TGTGCCATCAGGGAGAGGTCAGGGGTCACTAGTCAGCCCCAGCATTTT
j_call: TRBJ2-7; v_call: TRBV28; clone_size: many; d_call: TRBD2; cdr3_aa: CASSRPGTNYEQYF; cdr3_nt: TGTGCCAGCAGTCGACCCGGGACTAACTACGAGCAGTACTTC
j_call: TRBJ1-6; v_call: TRBV6-1; clone_size: -; d_call: -; cdr3_aa: CANSDLAGDSPLHF; cdr3_nt: TGTGCCAACAGTGATCTGGCCGGTGATTCACCCCTCCACTTT
j_call: TRBJ1-3; v_call: TRBV7-9; clone_size: -; d_call: -; cdr3_aa: CASSIRANSGNTIYF; cdr3_nt: TGTGCCAGCAGCATAAGGGCTAACTCTGGAAACACCATATATTTT
j_call: TRBJ2-1; v_call: TRBV11-2; clone_size: many; d_call: -; cdr3_aa: CASSLGTAWEQFF; cdr3_nt: TGTGCCAGCAGCCTCGGAACCGCGTGGGAGCAGTTCTTC
j_call: TRBJ2-7; v_call: TRBV3-1; clone_size: many; d_call: TRBD1; cdr3_aa: CASSLTGTGVPEQYF; cdr3_nt: TGTGCCAGCAGCCTGACCGGGACAGGGGTCCCCGAGCAGTACTTC
j_call: TRBJ2-1; v_call: TRBV20-1; clone_size: many; d_call: TRBD2; cdr3_aa: CSVNLAGSHNEQFF; cdr3_nt: TGCAGTGTAAACTTAGCGGGAAGCCACAATGAGCAGTTCTTC
j_call: TRBJ2-7; v_call: TRBV3-1; clone_size: few; d_call: TRBD2; cdr3_aa: CASSLGTSGSMYEQYF; cdr3_nt: TGTGCCAGCAGCCTCGGGACTAGCGGGAGTATGTACGAGCAGTACTTC
j_call: TRBJ2-7; v_call: TRBV10-3; clone_size: -; d_call: -; cdr3_aa: CAISPGTPLEQYF; cdr3_nt: TGTGCCATCAGCCCCGGGACACCCCTGGAGCAGTACTTC
j_call: TRBJ2-7; v_call: TRBV7-2; clone_size: many; d_call: TRBD1; cdr3_aa: CASSLAGQGAHEQYF; cdr3_nt: TGTGCCAGCAGCTTAGCGGGACAGGGGGCGCACGAGCAGTACTTC
j_call: TRBJ1-1; v_call: TRBV20-1; clone_size: -; d_call: -; cdr3_aa: CSASGGPTRAGF; cdr3_nt: TGCAGTGCTAGTGGTGGCCCGACCCGTGCGGGCTTT
j_call: TRBJ2-1; v_call: TRBV7-2; clone_size: many; d_call: -; cdr3_aa: CASSPTSLEQFF; cdr3_nt: TGTGCCAGCAGCCCAACTAGTCTCGAGCAGTTCTTC
j_call: TRBJ2-1; v_call: TRBV7-9; clone_size: many; d_call: -; cdr3_aa: CASSLAGYSYNEQFF; cdr3_nt: TGTGCCAGCAGCTTAGCGGGATACTCCTACAATGAGCAGTTCTTC
j_call: TRBJ2-7; v_call: TRBV6-5; clone_size: -; d_call: -; cdr3_aa: CASSYRNGPTYEQYF; cdr3_nt: TGTGCCAGCAGTTACCGCAATGGGCCTACCTACGAGCAGTACTTC
j_call: TRBJ1-5; v_call: TRBV19; clone_size: -; d_call: TRBD1; cdr3_aa: CASSAGTGDSNQPQHF; cdr3_nt: TGTGCCAGTAGTGCCGGGACAGGGGATAGCAATCAGCCCCAGCATTTT
j_call: TRBJ2-5; v_call: TRBV6-2/TRBV6-3; clone_size: many; d_call: TRBD2; cdr3_aa: CASSRLAANQETQYF; cdr3_nt: TGTGCCAGCAGTAGACTAGCGGCCAACCAAGAGACCCAGTACTTC
j_call: TRBJ2-1; v_call: TRBV28; clone_size: few; d_call: -; cdr3_aa: CASSSGTPRNEQFF; cdr3_nt: TGTGCCAGCAGTTCCGGGACCCCCAGAAATGAGCAGTTCTTC
j_call: TRBJ2-1; v_call: TRBV5-8; clone_size: -; d_call: -; cdr3_aa: CASSLRDTDNEQFF; cdr3_nt: TGTGCCAGCAGCCTCCGGGACACCGACAATGAGCAGTTCTTC
j_call: TRBJ1-4; v_call: TRBV27; clone_size: many; d_call: -; cdr3_aa: CASSLYPNEKLFF; cdr3_nt: TGTGCCAGCAGTTTATATCCTAATGAAAAACTGTTTTTT
j_call: TRBJ2-2; v_call: TRBV7-2; clone_size: many; d_call: -; cdr3_aa: CASSLFGELFF; cdr3_nt: TGTGCCAGCAGCTTATTTGGGGAGCTGTTTTTT
j_call: TRBJ1-1; v_call: TRBV6-1; clone_size: many; d_call: TRBD1; cdr3_aa: CASSDPAWDRGNTEAFF; cdr3_nt: TGTGCCAGCAGTGACCCCGCATGGGACAGGGGTAATACTGAAGCTTTCTTT
j_call: TRBJ2-1; v_call: TRBV18; clone_size: few; d_call: -; cdr3_aa: CASSPRVGGLGYNEQFF; cdr3_nt: TGTGCCAGCTCACCACGGGTTGGGGGTCTGGGATACAATGAGCAGTTCTTC
j_call: TRBJ2-2; v_call: TRBV27; clone_size: few; d_call: TRBD2; cdr3_aa: CASRNRLAGGSGELFF; cdr3_nt: TGTGCCAGCAGAAATCGACTAGCGGGAGGGTCCGGGGAGCTGTTTTTT
j_call: TRBJ1-4; v_call: TRBV15; clone_size: -; d_call: TRBD1; cdr3_aa: CATSSRQGLGEKLFF; cdr3_nt: TGTGCCACCAGCTCCCGACAGGGCCTCGGCGAAAAACTGTTTTTT
j_call: TRBJ2-4; v_call: TRBV12-3/TRBV12-4; clone_size: -; d_call: TRBD2; cdr3_aa: CASKGLAGGSDIQYF; cdr3_nt: TGTGCCAGCAAAGGACTAGCGGGAGGTTCGGACATTCAGTACTTC
j_call: TRBJ1-1; v_call: TRBV5-1; clone_size: many; d_call: -; cdr3_aa: CASSLFSDRRLGTEAFF; cdr3_nt: TGCGCCAGCAGCTTATTTTCTGACAGGCGGCTGGGTACTGAAGCTTTCTTT
j_call: TRBJ1-1; v_call: TRBV12-3/TRBV12-4; clone_size: many; d_call: -; cdr3_aa: CASSSREMVRAAFF; cdr3_nt: TGTGCCAGCAGTTCCAGAGAGATGGTCAGGGCGGCTTTCTTT
j_call: TRBJ2-2; v_call: TRBV27; clone_size: many; d_call: -; cdr3_aa: CASKGLNPGGFDTGELFF; cdr3_nt: TGTGCCAGCAAGGGCTTGAATCCAGGGGGGTTTGACACCGGGGAGCTGTTTTTT
j_call: TRBJ2-7; v_call: TRBV27; clone_size: many; d_call: TRBD1; cdr3_aa: CASSLRDSASYEQYF; cdr3_nt: TGTGCCAGCAGTCTCCGGGACAGTGCCTCCTACGAGCAGTACTTC
j_call: TRBJ2-1; v_call: TRBV7-2; clone_size: many; d_call: -; cdr3_aa: CASSPSSVHEQFF; cdr3_nt: TGTGCCAGCAGCCCCTCCAGCGTTCATGAGCAGTTCTTC
j_call: TRBJ1-1; v_call: TRBV20-1; clone_size: -; d_call: -; cdr3_aa: CSAPGHSTEAFF; cdr3_nt: TGCAGTGCTCCGGGACACTCGACTGAAGCTTTCTTT
j_call: TRBJ2-7; v_call: TRBV24-1; clone_size: -; d_call: TRBD1; cdr3_aa: CATSDPGTGGAYEQYF; cdr3_nt: TGTGCCACCAGTGACCCCGGGACAGGGGGCGCATACGAGCAGTACTTC
j_call: TRBJ2-1; v_call: TRBV20-1; clone_size: many; d_call: TRBD2; cdr3_aa: CSASSTSGSYNEQFF; cdr3_nt: TGCAGTGCTAGTTCGACTAGCGGGTCATACAATGAGCAGTTCTTC
j_call: TRBJ1-1; v_call: TRBV15; clone_size: many; d_call: -; cdr3_aa: CATSGSLNTEAFF; cdr3_nt: TGTGCCACCAGCGGCAGTCTGAACACTGAAGCTTTCTTT
j_call: TRBJ2-7; v_call: TRBV7-8; clone_size: few; d_call: -; cdr3_aa: CASSPLIGGEQYF; cdr3_nt: TGTGCCAGCAGCCCCCTCATTGGGGGCGAGCAGTACTTC
j_call: TRBJ2-2; v_call: TRBV28; clone_size: -; d_call: -; cdr3_aa: CASSLNFGGSTGELFF; cdr3_nt: TGTGCCAGCAGTTTAAATTTCGGGGGAAGCACCGGGGAGCTGTTTTTT
j_call: TRBJ2-7; v_call: TRBV6-5; clone_size: few; d_call: -; cdr3_aa: CASSYSAIPGHFSYEQYF; cdr3_nt: TGTGCCAGCAGTTATTCCGCCATTCCGGGACATTTCTCCTACGAGCAGTACTTC
j_call: TRBJ2-5; v_call: TRBV20-1; clone_size: -; d_call: -; cdr3_aa: CSATSRQYQETQYF; cdr3_nt: TGCAGTGCTACCTCCCGGCAGTACCAAGAGACCCAGTACTTC
j_call: TRBJ2-5; v_call: TRBV20-1; clone_size: -; d_call: -; cdr3_aa: CSASARGTKETQYF; cdr3_nt: TGCAGTGCTAGCGCGAGGGGGACGAAAGAGACCCAGTACTTC
j_call: TRBJ1-1; v_call: TRBV29-1; clone_size: few; d_call: -; cdr3_aa: CSVTGHLNTEAFF; cdr3_nt: TGCAGCGTGACGGGACATTTGAACACTGAAGCTTTCTTT
j_call: TRBJ2-1; v_call: TRBV19; clone_size: -; d_call: -; cdr3_aa: CAIRSRGGRDEQFF; cdr3_nt: TGTGCCATAAGGTCTCGAGGCGGAAGGGATGAGCAGTTCTTC
j_call: TRBJ2-2; v_call: TRBV7-2; clone_size: many; d_call: TRBD2; cdr3_aa: CASSLGLAGVLSGELFF; cdr3_nt: TGTGCCAGCAGCCTAGGACTAGCGGGAGTATTGTCCGGGGAGCTGTTTTTT
j_call: TRBJ2-5; v_call: TRBV6-6; clone_size: many; d_call: TRBD1; cdr3_aa: CASSYSTGGGETQYF; cdr3_nt: TGTGCCAGCAGTTACTCGACAGGGGGCGGGGAGACCCAGTACTTC
j_call: TRBJ2-7; v_call: TRBV5-1; clone_size: -; d_call: TRBD1; cdr3_aa: CASSSTGDLYEQYF; cdr3_nt: TGCGCCAGCAGCTCAACAGGGGACCTCTACGAGCAGTACTTC
j_call: TRBJ2-7; v_call: TRBV19; clone_size: -; d_call: -; cdr3_aa: CASSAGLPYEQYF; cdr3_nt: TGTGCCAGTTCCGCCGGACTACCATACGAGCAGTACTTC
j_call: TRBJ1-5; v_call: TRBV19; clone_size: many; d_call: -; cdr3_aa: CASSSKGRLNQPQHF; cdr3_nt: TGTGCCAGTAGTAGTAAAGGACGTCTTAATCAGCCCCAGCATTTT
j_call: TRBJ1-2; v_call: TRBV27; clone_size: -; d_call: TRBD1; cdr3_aa: CASRPKQETGGNGYTF; cdr3_nt: TGTGCCAGCAGGCCCAAGCAAGAGACAGGGGGAAATGGCTACACCTTC
j_call: TRBJ2-5; v_call: TRBV2; clone_size: -; d_call: TRBD2; cdr3_aa: CASRTSGSGETQYF; cdr3_nt: TGTGCCAGCAGGACTAGCGGGAGTGGAGAGACCCAGTACTTC
j_call: TRBJ2-7; v_call: TRBV7-9; clone_size: many; d_call: -; cdr3_aa: CASSLVVGGSYEQYF; cdr3_nt: TGTGCCAGCAGCTTAGTGGTTGGTGGCAGCTACGAGCAGTACTTC
j_call: TRBJ2-2; v_call: TRBV7-9; clone_size: -; d_call: TRBD2; cdr3_aa: CASSPPPLAGGHTGELFF; cdr3_nt: TGTGCCAGCAGCCCTCCGCCTCTAGCGGGAGGGCATACCGGGGAGCTGTTTTTT
j_call: TRBJ2-1; v_call: TRBV20-1; clone_size: -; d_call: TRBD2; cdr3_aa: CSVPTSGSRYNEQFF; cdr3_nt: TGCAGTGTCCCGACTAGCGGGAGTCGGTACAATGAGCAGTTCTTC
j_call: TRBJ2-3; v_call: TRBV10-3; clone_size: many; d_call: -; cdr3_aa: CAISESRSGGVGDTQYF; cdr3_nt: TGTGCCATCAGTGAGTCGAGATCTGGCGGGGTTGGAGATACGCAGTATTTT
j_call: TRBJ2-1; v_call: TRBV18; clone_size: many; d_call: -; cdr3_aa: CASSQGQTKLNEQFF; cdr3_nt: TGTGCCAGCTCGCAGGGACAAACTAAACTCAATGAGCAGTTCTTC
j_call: TRBJ2-7; v_call: TRBV6-6; clone_size: few; d_call: -; cdr3_aa: CASSYGQRKTYEQYF; cdr3_nt: TGTGCCAGCAGTTACGGACAGAGAAAGACCTACGAGCAGTACTTC
j_call: TRBJ1-1; v_call: TRBV3-1; clone_size: many; d_call: -; cdr3_aa: CASSDGQTDTEAFF; cdr3_nt: TGTGCCAGCAGCGATGGACAGACGGACACTGAAGCTTTCTTT
j_call: TRBJ1-1; v_call: TRBV12-5; clone_size: -; d_call: -; cdr3_aa: CASGSLWGTEAFF; cdr3_nt: TGTGCTAGTGGTTCATTATGGGGCACTGAAGCTTTCTTT